Here is one T cell receptor beta chain with its context. Its target antigen remains unknown. Within one base of it there is no much larger clone, and no base qualities were kept. The source of the sample is a study of T-cell reconstitution after alpha-beta-depleted transplantation in children (dated by TCRdb to the mid-2010s). Turning to the overall study: T-cell immune reconstitution after TCRalphabeta/CD19-depleted allogeneic hematopoietic cell transplantation in children was quantitatively tracked in the study by means of TCR repertoire profiling. Results the study describes overall, beyond this receptor: In some patients, high TCRbeta diversity at day 60 was attributed to recipient T cells and intrathymic progenitors that had survived conditioning. Apparently early alphabetaT-cell count recovery about two months after transplant reportedly relied on only several hundred rapidly expanded clones derived from non-depleted graft cells. Over subsequent months, a decline in hyperexpanded clone frequencies was noted, and after one year, T-cell counts and TCRbeta diversity were mostly ascribed to newly produced T cells.

The intended sense of this specimen's treatment or condition label: allogeneic hematopoietic cell transplantation with graft depleted of TCRalphabeta T cells and CD19 B cells. TCRalphabeta/CD19-depleted allogeneic hematopoietic cell grafts were given to the transplant recipients, all of whom were children. The CDR3 spans 17 residues, from the cysteine through the phenylalanine. Just CDR3 DNA is preserved here, 51 bases in frame from base 1. The V end gives up 3 bases and the J end 4 bases, leaving 12 bases in the junction not matched to a gene. The germline V gene (reference sequence) specifies DFQATT as CDR1 and SNEGSKA as CDR2. Receptor amplification or capture employed PCR. TCRdb lists the instrument as Illumina HiSeq 2500. Molecular barcoding was employed in the preparation of TCR libraries, with unique molecular identifiers being used to normalize TCRbeta repertoire quantification. TCRdb reran the public reads through fastp at Q25 and MiXCR, keeping productive beta chains. Each record represents a unique CDR3 protein, reported with the most common genes and DNA among its rows. This sample lists hundreds of thousands of distinct CDR3 sequences; over 10% were detected once. 0.79% of the sample is held by the ten biggest clonotypes.

Sample: PBMCs, taken before TCRalphabeta/CD19-depleted stem cell transplant. The chain was built from TRBV20-1 and TRBJ2-2, with 9 bases aligning to TRBD2. The receptor comes from a girl between 2 and 10 years old with congenital amegakaryocytic thrombocytopenia, due to receive a stem cell transplant. Here is the DNA: TGCAGTGCTAGGAACATCCAGCGGGAGGCGACCACCGGGGAGCTGTTTTTT. This sequence encodes CSARNIQREATTGELFF.